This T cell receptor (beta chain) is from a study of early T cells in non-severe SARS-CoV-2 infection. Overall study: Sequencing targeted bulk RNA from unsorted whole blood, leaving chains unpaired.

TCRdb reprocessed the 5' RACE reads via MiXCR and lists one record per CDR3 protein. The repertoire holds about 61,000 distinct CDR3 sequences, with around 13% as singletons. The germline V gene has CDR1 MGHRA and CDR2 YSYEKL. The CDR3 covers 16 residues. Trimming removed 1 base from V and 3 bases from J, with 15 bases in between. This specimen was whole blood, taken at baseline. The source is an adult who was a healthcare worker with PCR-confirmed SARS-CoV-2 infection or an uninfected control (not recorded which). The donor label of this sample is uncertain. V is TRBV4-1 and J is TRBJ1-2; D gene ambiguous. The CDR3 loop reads CASSQAIVPSYYGYTF. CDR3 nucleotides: TGCGCCAGCAGCCAAGCTATAGTCCCCTCTTACTATGGCTACACCTTC.